This section outlines one T cell receptor (beta chain) sequence together with its context. Original data processing: It was from reference gene primer amplification that nucleated cell counts were estimated. Sequencing used immunoSEQ multiplex PCR; TCRdb keeps in-frame clones, though not all of them. Clone size and V and J calls were adopted from that table, with D and trimming inferred from the DNA. The profile shows around 300,000 clones, around 90% of them singletons. The CDR3 spans 16 residues. After removal of 4 bases from V and 4 bases from J, the junction contained 9 bases not matched to a gene. The germline gives CDR1 SNHLY, CDR2 FYNNEI. These data are taken from a study of blood T cell repertoires in COVID-19. About the study: The origin of the acute and convalescent COVID-19 samples was the United States, Italy and Spain. PBMCs, B-cell-depleted T cells, or T cells provided the cDNA or gDNA that made up the material.

This rearrangement joins TRBV2 to TRBJ2-3; TRBD2 aligns across 9 bases. Sequencing input: peripheral blood. The receptor was derived from a man in his fifties or sixties with acute or convalescent COVID-19. The CDR3 sequence is CASSGGLAGGADTQYF. Here the CDR3 DNA reads TGTGCCAGCAGTGGTGGTTTGGCGGGGGGGGCAGATACGCAGTATTTT.